This TCR beta chain was captured in a study of T cell changes during pregnancy in multiple sclerosis. J lost 6 bases, V lost 4 bases, and 11 bases had no gene match. This CDR3 comprises 15 residues. CDR1 and CDR2 (germline): SGHRS, YFSETQ. The protocol was immunoSEQ multiplex PCR, while the TCRdb copy is restricted to in-frame clones and leaves out a portion. The table has 85,000 to 130,000 clones, about 90% seen once. This clonotype originated in a female donor with multiple sclerosis, enrolled in a pregnancy study. This chain uses TRBV5-1 with TRBJ1-1; 8 nucleotides agree with TRBD1. This specimen was peripheral blood, taken before pregnancy. CDR3 sequence (DNA): TGCGCCAGCAGCCCTGGACAGGGAGGTTCATCTGAAGCTTTCTTT. This sequence encodes CASSPGQGGSSEAFF. The full variable domain, completed using reference TRBV5-1 and TRBJ1-1, is KAGVTQTPRYLIKTRGQQVTLSCSPISGHRSVSWYQQTPGQGLQFLFEYFSETQRNKGNFPGRFSGRQFSNSRSEMNVSTLELGDSALYLCASSPGQGGSSEAFFGQGTRLTVV.